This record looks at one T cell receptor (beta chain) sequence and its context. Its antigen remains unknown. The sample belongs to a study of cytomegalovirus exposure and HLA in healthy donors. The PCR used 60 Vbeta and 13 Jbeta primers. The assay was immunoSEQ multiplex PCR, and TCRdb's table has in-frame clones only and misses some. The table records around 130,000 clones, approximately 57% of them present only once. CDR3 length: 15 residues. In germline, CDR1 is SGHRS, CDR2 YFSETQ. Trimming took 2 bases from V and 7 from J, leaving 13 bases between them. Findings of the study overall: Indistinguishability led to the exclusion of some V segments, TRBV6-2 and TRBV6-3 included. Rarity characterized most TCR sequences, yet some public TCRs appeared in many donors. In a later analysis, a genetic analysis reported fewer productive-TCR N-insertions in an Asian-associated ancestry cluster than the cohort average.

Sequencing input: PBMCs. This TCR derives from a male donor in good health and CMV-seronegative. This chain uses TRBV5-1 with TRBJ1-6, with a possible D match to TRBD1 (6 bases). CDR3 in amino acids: CASSLSGDTNSPLHF. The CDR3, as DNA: TGCGCCAGCAGCTTAAGTGGGGACACGAATTCACCCCTCCACTTT.